This T cell receptor beta chain was recovered during a study of T cell responses to AZD1222 COVID-19 vaccine. Both about-4-week and about-12-week second-dose recipients were combined. Study-wide findings and caveats: Without day 14 samples, only post-peak T cell repertoires were studied.

The CDR3 covers 13 residues. V lost 6 bases and J lost 9, with 17 bases in between. On this clone itself: Its antigen is unidentified.

Measured with immunoSEQ multiplex PCR; TCRdb has only the in-frame clones, and not every one. The data hold 140,000 or so clones, with 86% observed a single time. Sequenced here: peripheral blood, sampled 28 days after the second AZD1222 dose. The TCR sequence derives from an adult who received the AZD1222 COVID-19 vaccine. This chain uses TRBV12-3 or TRBV12-4 with TRBJ1-2; the D gene is possibly TRBD1 (6 bases). The CDR3 region has the DNA TGTGCCAGCAGCACGTCAGGGGCGGATAGCTACACCTTC. It encodes CASSTSGADSYTF.